A single sample gave rise to the 30 T cell receptor beta chains below, sequenced in a study of cytomegalovirus exposure and HLA in healthy donors (dated by TCRdb to 2015 to 2018). The library was made by the immunoSEQ multiplex PCR assay. In its TCRdb copy, this immuneACCESS table keeps in-frame sequences only and misses some clones. Where compared with another copy, unresolved V genes explain less than half of these, and the others have no known cause. For this sample the table gives about 180,000 clones, of which roughly 86% were detected only once. The ten largest clones capture roughly 2.5% of the sample. Specimen: PBMCs. The origin of the receptors is a man aged 18 to 29 in good health and CMV-seropositive.

The J gene is TRBJ2-5, the V gene TRBV7-3, with TRBD2 identical over 7 bases. Germline V gene lookup returns CDR1 SGHTA and CDR2 FQGTGA. V lost 2 bases to trimming and J lost 5 bases; unmatched junction nucleotides: 8. This CDR3 has 15 amino acids. CDR3 sequence (DNA): TGTGCCAGCAGCTTAGTAGGCGCGGGAGTGGAGACCCAGTACTTC. Amino acids: CASSLVGAGVETQYF.

The chain carries TRBV7-3 and TRBJ2-1; D gene ambiguous. CDR1 is SGHTA and CDR2 is FQGTGA in the germline V gene. With 6 bases removed from V and 0 bases from J, the gap between germline ends came to 6 bases. This CDR3 has 13 amino acids. CDR3 sequence: CASRGSSYNEQFF. CDR3 nucleotide sequence: TGTGCCAGCAGGGGCAGCTCCTACAATGAGCAGTTCTTC.

The chain employs TRBV4-2 and TRBJ2-7; 10 bases align to TRBD1. The CDR3 runs 14 residues. Germline CDR1 is LGHNA and CDR2 is YNFKEQ. The V and J ends lost 2 bases and 3 bases, in that order; junction bases with no gene match: 1. CDR3 protein: CASSQRDRGYEQYF. The CDR3 nucleotides are TGTGCCAGCAGCCAAAGGGACAGGGGCTACGAGCAGTACTTC.

The V call is TRBV11-3, the J call TRBJ2-7; a possible D gene is TRBD1 (7 bases). Germline V CDR1 and CDR2: SGHNT, YENEEA. V dropped 1 base and J dropped 3 bases, with 13 bases sitting between them. The CDR3 runs to 15 residues. For the CDR3, the DNA is TGTGCCAGCAGCTTAGGTGCAGGGGGGAACTACGAGCAGTACTTC. Protein sequence: CASSLGAGGNYEQYF.

This chain links TRBV27 with TRBJ2-7, with a weak D call TRBD2 (6 bases). Trimming cost V 0 bases and J 3 bases, with 21 bases left between them. The length of the CDR3 is 18 residues. The V gene's germline CDR1 is MNHEY and CDR2 SMNVEV (reference sequence). CDR3 residues: CASSLSGDRRDVGYEQYF. CDR3 coding DNA: TGTGCCAGCAGTTTATCGGGAGACCGGAGGGATGTGGGCTACGAGCAGTACTTC.

This rearrangement joins TRBV6-5 to TRBJ2-1; 7 positions match TRBD2. The germline gives CDR1 MNHEY, CDR2 SVGAGI. The CDR3 is 15 amino acids. The V gene end was trimmed by 4 bases and the J gene end by 1 base; junction bases not matched to a gene: 4. The CDR3 nucleotides read TGTGCCAGCAGTTCTTGGCGGGGGTCCTACAATGAGCAGTTCTTC. It encodes CASSSWRGSYNEQFF.

The rearrangement joins TRBV6-6 to TRBJ2-7, with TRBD1 matching over 12 bases. Germline values: CDR1 MNHNY, CDR2 SVGAGI (reference sequence). V trimming: 5 bases; J trimming: 4 bases; junction bases outside the gene matches: 6. The CDR3 contains 15 residues. In DNA, the CDR3 is TGTGCCAGCAGTCCGGGACAGGGGGCAGGTTACGAGCAGTACTTC. Residues: CASSPGQGAGYEQYF.

The chain uses TRBV11-2 and TRBJ2-1; maybe TRBD1 (6 bases). Trimming left V 5 bases short and J 2 bases short, with 13 bases between. There are 15 residues in the CDR3. The germline gives CDR1 SGHAT, CDR2 FQNNGV. The CDR3 DNA sequence: TGTGCCAGCAGCCTCTACAGGGCCCCCTACAATGAGCAGTTCTTC. Translated: CASSLYRAPYNEQFF.

V usage is TRBV5-4 and J usage is TRBJ2-1; D is possibly TRBD2 (7 bases). CDR1 is SGHNT and CDR2 is YYREEE in the germline V gene (reference sequence). The CDR3 has 16 amino acids. Trimming cost V 4 bases and J 4 bases, with 18 bases left between them. DNA for the CDR3: TGTGCCAGCAGCAGGGGGGGCCAGAATTATTACAATGAGCAGTTCTTC. Amino acid sequence: CASSRGGQNYYNEQFF. Full variable domain (remainder filled in from reference TRBV5-4 and TRBJ2-1): ETGVTQSPTHLIKTRGQQVTLRCSSQSGHNTVSWYQQALGQGPQFIFQYYREEENGRGNFPPRFSGLQFPNYSSELNVNALELDDSALYLCASSRGGQNYYNEQFFGPGTRLTVL.

The chain has TRBV9 and TRBJ2-1; D ambiguous. The germline V gene has CDR1 SGDLS and CDR2 YYNGEE. The germline V and J ends were trimmed by 0 bases and 0 bases, with 10 bases remaining between them. The CDR3 has 16 amino acids. The CDR3 region is CASSVGLESSYNEQFF. In DNA, the CDR3 is TGTGCCAGCAGCGTAGGACTCGAGAGCTCCTACAATGAGCAGTTCTTC.

This chain uses TRBV27 with TRBJ2-7; no firm D call. Trimming pared 0 bases from V and 4 bases from J, leaving 7 bases between. The CDR3 contains 13 residues. Per germline, CDR1 MNHEY and CDR2 SMNVEV (reference sequence). Here the CDR3 DNA reads TGTGCCAGCAGTTTATCGAACATTTACGAGCAGTACTTC. This gives the protein CASSLSNIYEQYF.

J is TRBJ1-3 and V is TRBV30; D remains unclear. The CDR3 runs to 15 residues. The germline V gene has CDR1 GTSNPN and CDR2 SVGIG (reference sequence). The ends were cut back, 0 bases at V and 1 base at J, with 10 bases in the middle. The CDR3 sequence: CAWSVVGASGNTIYF. Written as DNA, the CDR3 is TGTGCCTGGAGTGTAGTGGGCGCTTCTGGAAACACCATATATTTT.

This clone was detected only once. The chain joins TRBV7-8 to TRBJ2-7, with TRBD1 identical over 11 bases. Germline V gene data show CDR1 as SGHVS and CDR2 as FQNEAQ. Trimming cost V 2 bases and J 3 bases; bases outside gene matches: 3. The CDR3 length is 15 residues. In DNA, the CDR3 is TGTGCCAGCAGCTTAAGCGGGACAGGGGGCTACGAGCAGTACTTC. It translates to CASSLSGTGGYEQYF.

V gene TRBV19 combines with J gene TRBJ1-5; D gene uncertain. V shed 10 bases and J shed 4 bases, with 14 bases lying between them. Germline CDR1 is LNHDA and CDR2 is SQIVND (reference sequence). The CDR3 extends over 13 amino acids. The CDR3 DNA follows: TGTGCCACGGGGTTTTCACTTAATCAGCCCCAGCATTTT. It codes for CATGFSLNQPQHF.

This chain connects TRBV5-4 to TRBJ1-1; 8 bases are shared with TRBD1. The V segment lost 0 bases and the J segment 5 bases; nucleotides outside the gene matches: 9. CDR1 SGHNT and CDR2 YYREEE come from the germline V gene (reference sequence). There are 16 residues in the CDR3. CDR3 sequence (DNA): TGTGCCAGCAGCTTGGAGAGGGACAGGACATTAACTGAAGCTTTCTTT. Protein: CASSLERDRTLTEAFF.

This clone was counted once. The CDR3 protein is CAISESQAGPEAFF. DNA of the CDR3: TGTGCCATCAGTGAGTCACAGGCCGGTCCTGAAGCTTTCTTT. This rearrangement joins TRBV10-3 to TRBJ1-1, with a tentative D call TRBD1 (5 bases). Trimming cost V 0 bases and J 6 bases, with 11 bases left between them. The CDR3 runs 14 residues. Germline V gene data show CDR1 as ENHRY and CDR2 as SYGVKD.

The genes are TRBV5-6 and TRBJ2-2; the match to TRBD1 covers 9 bases. Trimming removed 0 bases from V and 7 bases from J; junction bases left unmatched: 7. This CDR3 is built from 16 residues. CDR1 and CDR2 (germline): SGHDT, YYEEEE. CDR3 sequence (DNA): TGTGCCAGCAGCTTGGGGACAGGGGAGGTTAGCGGGGAGCTGTTTTTT. Translation gives CASSLGTGEVSGELFF.

V and J are TRBV7-2 and TRBJ2-1; TRBD2 matches at 9 bases. From germline, CDR1 is SGHTA and CDR2 FQGNSA. The CDR3 length is 17 residues. Trimming at V came to 5 bases and at J to 6 bases, leaving 14 bases not matched to a gene. The CDR3 reads CASSQDHGAGGGNEQFF. The CDR3 DNA follows: TGTGCCAGCAGCCAGGACCATGGAGCGGGAGGAGGCAATGAGCAGTTCTTC.

The V call is TRBV4-2, the J call TRBJ1-2; tentative D call: TRBD1 (5 bases). Germline CDR1 is LGHNA and CDR2 is YNFKEQ. V was cut by 0 bases and J by 4 bases, with 12 bases left in between. The CDR3 covers 15 residues. The CDR3, as DNA: TGTGCCAGCAGCCAAGATACGGGACTGCTCTATGGCTACACCTTC. Translating gives CASSQDTGLLYGYTF.

The V gene is TRBV18, the J gene TRBJ1-3, with D possibly TRBD1 on 5 matching bases. The CDR3 sequence is 17 residues long. Trimming took 4 bases from V and 0 from J, leaving 16 bases between them. Per germline, CDR1 KGHSH and CDR2 LQKENI. This chain's CDR3 is CASSLSRPGLSGNTIYF. CDR3 bases: TGTGCCAGCTCACTCTCCAGACCAGGGCTCTCTGGAAACACCATATATTTT.

The genes are TRBV5-6 and TRBJ2-7, with D possibly being TRBD2 (6 bases). V was cut by 0 bases and J by 3 bases, with 16 bases left in between. Per germline, CDR1 SGHDT and CDR2 YYEEEE. CDR3 size: 16 residues. This chain's CDR3 is CASSLEGLLTHYEQYF. The CDR3 DNA reads as TGTGCCAGCAGCTTGGAGGGACTTCTTACGCACTACGAGCAGTACTTC.

The chain joins TRBV7-2 to TRBJ1-1; D is perhaps TRBD1 (5 bases). Germline-derived CDR1 and CDR2 are SGHTA and FQGNSA. The CDR3 has 14 residues. V was cut by 0 bases and J by 3 bases, with 8 bases left in between. The CDR3 coding sequence is TGTGCCAGCAGCTTAGCCGGGGGGTACACTGAAGCTTTCTTT. Its protein is CASSLAGGYTEAFF.

This clone was recorded a few times. The J gene is TRBJ1-5, the V gene TRBV4-1; D possibly corresponds to TRBD1 (6 bases). Trimming cost V 5 bases and J 2 bases, with 13 bases left between them. The CDR3 length is 15 residues. The V gene's germline CDR1 is MGHRA and CDR2 YSYEKL. In DNA, the CDR3 is TGCGCCAGCAGCGTAACAGGGTTGGGCAATCAGCCCCAGCATTTT. Translation: CASSVTGLGNQPQHF.

The V and J genes are TRBV11-2 and TRBJ2-7, with TRBD2 identical over 8 bases. The CDR3 contains 15 residues. Germline loops: CDR1 SGHAT, CDR2 FQNNGV. V gave up 5 bases and J gave up 6 bases; unmatched junction bases: 12. DNA for the CDR3: TGTGCCAGCAGCCCAAACGGGGGGGAGGGCCTCGAGCAGTACTTC. Residues: CASSPNGGEGLEQYF.

The chain couples TRBV7-2 to TRBJ1-1; D not certain. Germline CDR1 SGHTA, CDR2 FQGNSA. V was pared by 5 bases and J by 1 base, with 8 bases between. This CDR3 contains 13 residues. CDR3 bases: TGTGCCAGCAGCCAACAGTCGAACACTGAAGCTTTCTTT. This sequence encodes CASSQQSNTEAFF.

This chain connects TRBV7-8 to TRBJ1-5; 12 nucleotides line up with TRBD1. Trimming cost V 4 bases and J 7 bases; bases outside gene matches: 2. CDR1 SGHVS and CDR2 FQNEAQ come from the germline V gene. The CDR3 is made up of 14 amino acids. The CDR3 is CASSSGQGAQPQHF. In DNA form, the CDR3 reads TGTGCCAGCAGCTCGGGACAGGGGGCACAGCCCCAGCATTTT.

The gene calls are TRBV6-5 and TRBJ1-5; tentatively, D is TRBD1 (6 bases). Germline V CDR1 and CDR2: MNHEY, SVGAGI. Trimming removed 6 bases at V and 1 base at J, with 10 bases between. This CDR3 is 14 amino acids long. CDR3 nucleotide sequence: TGTGCCAGCAGCCCCGGGACAAGCAATCAGCCCCAGCATTTT. Protein product: CASSPGTSNQPQHF.

This chain connects TRBV6-5 to TRBJ2-7, with D perhaps TRBD1 (6 bases). Trimming removed 6 bases at V and 6 bases at J, with 12 bases between. Germline V gives CDR1 MNHEY, CDR2 SVGAGI. The CDR3 is 12 amino acids. The CDR3 sequence is CASRSGVGEQYF. The CDR3 nucleotides are TGTGCCAGCAGGTCAGGGGTCGGCGAGCAGTACTTC.

The chain is built from TRBV5-4 and TRBJ1-2; D possibly corresponds to TRBD1 (6 bases). The CDR3 loop spans 15 amino acids. V lost 0 bases and J 4 bases, leaving 13 bases between the germline ends. Germline CDR1 reads SGHNT; CDR2 reads YYREEE (reference sequence). The CDR3 here is CASSLGEGVGYGYTF. The CDR3 nucleotides read TGTGCCAGCAGCTTGGGGGAGGGGGTTGGCTATGGCTACACCTTC.

The chain is built from TRBV27 and TRBJ2-5, with TRBD2 identical over 9 bases. The CDR3 consists of 15 residues. In germline, CDR1 is MNHEY, CDR2 SMNVEV (reference sequence). Trimming took 6 bases from V and 3 from J; bases not matched to a gene: 8. The CDR3: CASRLTPSGEETQYF. CDR3 DNA sequence: TGTGCCAGCAGACTTACCCCTAGCGGGGAAGAGACCCAGTACTTC.